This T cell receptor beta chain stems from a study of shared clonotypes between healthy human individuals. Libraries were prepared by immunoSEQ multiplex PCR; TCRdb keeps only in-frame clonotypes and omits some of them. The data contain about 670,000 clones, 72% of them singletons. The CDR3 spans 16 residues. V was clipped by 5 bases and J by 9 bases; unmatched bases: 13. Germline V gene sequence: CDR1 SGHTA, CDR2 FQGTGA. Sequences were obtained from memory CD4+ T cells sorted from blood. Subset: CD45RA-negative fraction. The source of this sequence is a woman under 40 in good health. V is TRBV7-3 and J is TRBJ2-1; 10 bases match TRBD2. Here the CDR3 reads CASSALSSGSISEQFF. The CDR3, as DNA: TGTGCCAGCAGCGCCCTATCTAGCGGGAGTATTAGTGAGCAGTTCTTC.